This T cell receptor beta chain was obtained from a study of blood T cell repertoires in COVID-19 (dated by TCRdb to about 2020). About the study as a whole: Samples covering the acute and convalescent phases of COVID-19 were provided by collaborators in the United States, Italy and Spain. The material from the prospective study consisted of cDNA or gDNA derived from T cells, B-cell-depleted T cells, or PBMCs. Subjects who had been exposed to COVID-19, were actively infected with it, or had recovered from it provided the deeply sampled blood TCRbeta repertoires that made up the dataset. The repertoires were made available in a free public database intended to serve as a resource for research on the immune response to SARS-CoV-2. Samples came from the ongoing ImmuneRACE study (first 160 participants) plus 1,254 subjects from 6 global collaborators. Sample metadata almost always included a de-identified subject ID, COVID-19 status, age in years and sex. Where HLA class I and class II types were available, the types were taken from metadata supplied by the sample provider, not from assay-based typing.

Whole blood was collected in K2EDTA tubes by collaborating institutions according to the institutions' own protocols. Collaborator samples were shipped for TCRbeta analysis as frozen whole blood, isolated PBMCs, or DNA extracted from either sample type. From the cysteine up to the phenylalanine, the CDR3 has a length of 16 residues. CDR3 DNA only is kept here, 48 bases in frame from base 1. CDR1 DFQATT and CDR2 SNEGSKA are derived from the germline V gene (reference sequence). Germline trimming: 3 bases from V, 3 bases from J; junction bases outside gene matches: 11. Points the paper makes about the study in general: Clinical and demographic metadata were provided uncurated, with the amount varying by source and participant.

TCRbeta CDR3 regions were amplified from genomic DNA by means of the immunoSEQ Assay, a bias-controlled multiplex PCR. Regarding the original processing steps: The number of nucleated cells in each sample was estimated by amplification of reference gene primers within the assay. To quantify the absolute abundance of each unique TCRbeta CDR3 rearrangement, sequence reads were collapsed and filtered. For each sample, productive Simpson clonality was calculated by taking the square root of Simpson's diversity index across productive rearrangements. The clones in this table, taken by TCRdb from immuneACCESS, are in-frame only. Not every clone is retained; where verified, under half of the shortfall comes from an unresolved V gene, and the cause of the rest is unknown. Clone size and the V and J calls come from that table; the DNA yielded D and trimming. This sample comprises more than 250,000 clones, nearly 85% of them detected only once. Around 9.1% of the sample goes to the ten largest clones.

As for this clone: Its antigen is not yet known. Base qualities are not provided; no much larger clone lies one nucleotide away.

This sequence was found in a human donor in a cohort sampled during active COVID-19. Sequencing was carried out using peripheral blood. The chain is made from TRBV20-1 and TRBJ1-3, and TRBD1 matches 7 of the central bases. The CDR3 protein is CSASYDRVLYGNTIYF. DNA sequence: TGCAGTGCTAGTTACGACAGGGTACTATATGGAAACACCATATATTTT.